These 27 T cell receptor beta chains were all obtained from the same sample, sequenced in a study of blood T cell repertoires in COVID-19. Profiled with immunoSEQ multiplex PCR; TCRdb holds only in-frame clones, not every one. The sample lists approximately 270,000 clones, roughly nine tenths occurring once. The sequenced material came from PBMCs or T cells enriched from blood (not recorded which). These receptors all stem from a human donor in a cohort exposed to, infected with or recovered from COVID-19 (not recorded which). The donor label of this sample is uncertain.

This chain connects TRBV7-9 to TRBJ2-1; 10 bases fit TRBD2. Trimming removed 2 bases from V and 4 bases from J; junction bases left unmatched: 2. The germline gives CDR1 SEHNR, CDR2 FQNEAQ (reference sequence). CDR3 length equals 15 residues. This chain's CDR3 is CASSLQAGGYNEQFF. The CDR3 bases are TGTGCCAGCAGCTTACAAGCGGGGGGGTACAATGAGCAGTTCTTC.

The V call is TRBV25-1, the J call TRBJ2-7; TRBD1 matches at 10 bases. Unmatched junction bases numbered 6, after V lost 2 bases and J lost 2 bases. This CDR3 is built from 16 residues. CDR1 MGHDK and CDR2 SYGVNS come from the germline V gene. The CDR3 DNA reads as TGTGCCAGCAGTGAACACCGGGACAGGGGCCCCTACGAGCAGTACTTC. Its translation: CASSEHRDRGPYEQYF.

CDR3 bases: TGTGCCAGCAGCTTAACGGGACAAATTCTCTTGAACACTGAAGCTTTCTTT. It codes for CASSLTGQILLNTEAFF. The genes are TRBV7-8 and TRBJ1-1, with a weak D call TRBD1 (6 bases). Trimming shortened V by 2 bases and J by 0 bases, and 16 bases separated the two germline ends. This CDR3 spans 17 amino acids. Germline loops: CDR1 SGHVS, CDR2 FQNEAQ.

This clone was seen once. The chain uses TRBV27 and TRBJ2-2, with TRBD1 as a possible D gene (6 bases). V lost 3 bases and J 3 bases, leaving 11 bases between the germline ends. The CDR3 spans 15 residues. Germline CDR1 reads MNHEY; CDR2 reads SMNVEV (reference sequence). The CDR3 sequence: CASSLGAGDTGELFF. CDR3 bases: TGTGCCAGCAGTTTGGGAGCAGGGGACACCGGGGAGCTGTTTTTT.

V and J are TRBV7-2 and TRBJ2-7; a weak D match, TRBD1 (6 bases). Between the trimmed V and J ends, which lost 5 bases and 6 bases, there was a span of 17 bases. CDR3 length equals 14 residues. In germline, CDR1 is SGHTA, CDR2 FQGNSA. CDR3 DNA sequence: TGTGCCAGCAGCGAGAGCCCAGGGGCGAGCGAGCAGTACTTC. This translates into CASSESPGASEQYF.

J is TRBJ2-7 and V is TRBV6-2 or TRBV6-3, with TRBD1 as a possible D gene (5 bases). Looked up from germline, CDR1 is MNHEY and CDR2 is SVGEGT. Between the trimmed V and J ends, which lost 2 bases and 0 bases, there was a span of 17 bases. CDR3 length: 17 residues. The CDR3 nucleotides are TGTGCCAGCAGTTACGGGTGGAAACAGGTGAGCTCCTACGAGCAGTACTTC. This translates into CASSYGWKQVSSYEQYF.

The rearrangement uses TRBV4-1 and TRBJ2-5; the match to TRBD2 covers 10 bases. The CDR3 is 17 residues long. Germline assignment: CDR1 MGHRA and CDR2 YSYEKL. V shed 3 bases and J 3 bases; nucleotides not matched to a gene: 10. The CDR3 loop reads CASSQSILAGEEETQYF. The CDR3 DNA follows: TGCGCCAGCAGCCAGTCCATTCTAGCGGGGGAGGAAGAGACCCAGTACTTC.

The chain links TRBV28 to TRBJ1-2; D perhaps matches TRBD1 (6 bases). Per germline, CDR1 MDHEN and CDR2 SYDVKM. The CDR3 is made up of 12 amino acids. The germline V and J ends were trimmed by 6 bases and 5 bases, with 10 bases remaining between them. Here the CDR3 reads CASSPDRYGYTF. In nucleotides, the CDR3 is TGTGCCAGCAGCCCCGACAGGTATGGCTACACCTTC.

In nucleotides, the CDR3 is TGTGCCAGCTCACCACGTGCAGGGGGTCACAATGAGCAGTTCTTC. The encoded protein is CASSPRAGGHNEQFF. This rearrangement joins TRBV18 to TRBJ2-1; TRBD1 matches 7 bases. Losses at the gene ends were 1 base for V and 5 bases for J; bases not matched to a gene: 5. CDR3 size: 15 residues. The germline V gene encodes CDR1 KGHSH and CDR2 LQKENI. Full variable domain (outside the CDR3, taken from reference TRBV18 and TRBJ2-1): NAGVMQNPRHLVRRRGQEARLRCSPMKGHSHVYWYRQLPEEGLKFMVYLQKENIIDESGMPKERFSAEFPKEGPSILRIQQVVRGDSAAYFCASSPRAGGHNEQFFGPGTRLTVL.

V usage is TRBV9 and J usage is TRBJ2-7; 8 bases line up with TRBD1. There are 15 residues in the CDR3. V lost 4 bases and J lost 5; bases outside the gene matches: 11. Germline-derived CDR1 and CDR2 are SGDLS and YYNGEE. CDR3 DNA sequence: TGTGCCAGCAGCCTCGATTCGTCAGGGGGCGACGAGCAGTACTTC. Translated, it gives CASSLDSSGGDEQYF.

The chain is built from TRBV29-1 and TRBJ2-3; D remains unclear. CDR1 and CDR2 from the germline V gene are SQVTM and ANQGSEA. The V end lost 5 bases, the J end lost 0 bases, and 6 bases lay between the germline ends. CDR3 length: 12 residues. The CDR3 here is CSVSPSTDTQYF. The CDR3 coding sequence is TGCAGCGTTTCTCCTAGCACAGATACGCAGTATTTT.

J is TRBJ2-5 and V is TRBV27; 8 bases map to TRBD1. The CDR3 is 16 residues long. Trimming removed 2 bases from V and 5 bases from J; junction bases left unmatched: 10. Germline CDR1 reads MNHEY; CDR2 reads SMNVEV (reference sequence). This chain's CDR3 is CASSLVGSGGDETQYF. CDR3 nucleotide sequence: TGTGCCAGCAGTTTAGTAGGATCAGGGGGCGACGAGACCCAGTACTTC.

This chain's CDR3 is CASSLAAGGNTGELFF. The CDR3 DNA is TGCGCCAGCAGCTTGGCAGCGGGGGGGAACACCGGGGAGCTGTTTTTT. The rearrangement uses TRBV5-1 and TRBJ2-2, with TRBD2 matching over 9 bases. V lost 0 bases to trimming and J lost 1 base; unmatched junction nucleotides: 1. The length of the CDR3 is 16 residues. Germline CDR1 is SGHRS and CDR2 is YFSETQ.

V and J are TRBV5-1 and TRBJ2-7; TRBD2 matches at 10 bases. J lost 2 bases, V lost 3 bases, and 11 bases had no gene match. The CDR3 is 17 residues long. The V gene's germline CDR1 is SGHRS and CDR2 YFSETQ. CDR3 residues: CASSYLLAGGPPYEQYF. DNA of the CDR3: TGCGCCAGCAGCTATCTCTTAGCGGGGGGCCCCCCCTACGAGCAGTACTTC.

This chain uses TRBV28 with TRBJ2-7, with 7 bases lining up with TRBD1. The J segment lost 1 base and the V segment lost 5 bases, leaving 5 bases of the junction unmatched. The V gene's germline CDR1 is MDHEN and CDR2 SYDVKM. The CDR3 extends over 14 amino acids. In nucleotides, the CDR3 is TGTGCCAGCAGTCCCCCGACAGGGTCCTACGAGCAGTACTTC. It specifies CASSPPTGSYEQYF.

This clone was counted only a few times. The chain employs TRBV19 and TRBJ2-5; 10 nucleotides align to TRBD1. The CDR3 is 12 amino acids. Trimming at V came to 3 bases and at J to 9 bases, leaving 1 base not matched to a gene. The germline CDR1 and CDR2 sequences are LNHDA and SQIVND (reference sequence). The CDR3 loop is CASSMDRGAQYF. The CDR3 nucleotides are TGTGCCAGTAGTATGGACAGGGGGGCCCAGTACTTC. The full variable domain, completed using reference TRBV19 and TRBJ2-5, is DGGITQSPKYLFRKEGQNVTLSCEQNLNHDAMYWYRQDPGQGLRLIYYSQIVNDFQKGDIAEGYSVSREKKESFPLTVTSAQKNPTAFYLCASSMDRGAQYFGPGTRLLVL.

The chain couples TRBV20-1 to TRBJ1-5; D perhaps matches TRBD1 (5 bases). The CDR3 loop spans 13 amino acids. Germline values: CDR1 DFQATT, CDR2 SNEGSKA (reference sequence). Trimming pared 3 bases from V and 3 bases from J, leaving 9 bases between. The DNA of the CDR3 is TGCAGTGCTAGTCAGGGAATCAATCAGCCCCAGCATTTT. Protein product: CSASQGINQPQHF.

The rearrangement joins TRBV29-1 to TRBJ1-1, with no clear D. The CDR3 is 10 amino acids. Germline CDR1 reads SQVTM; CDR2 reads ANQGSEA. Trimming shortened V by 6 bases and J by 0 bases, and 2 bases separated the two germline ends. The CDR3 is CSVMNTEAFF. Written as DNA, the CDR3 is TGCAGCGTCATGAACACTGAAGCTTTCTTT.

The chain has TRBV19 and TRBJ2-7; weak D call: TRBD1 (6 bases). CDR3 length: 13 residues. CDR1 LNHDA and CDR2 SQIVND come from the germline V gene (reference sequence). V gave up 4 bases and J gave up 3 bases, with 10 bases separating them. For the CDR3, the DNA is TGTGCCAGTAGTAGACAGGTGGGCTACGAGCAGTACTTC. The encoded protein is CASSRQVGYEQYF.

V is TRBV7-9 and J is TRBJ2-1, with D possibly TRBD2 on 5 matching bases. Germline CDR1 is SEHNR and CDR2 is FQNEAQ (reference sequence). This CDR3 is built from 12 residues. V was pared by 11 bases and J by 10 bases, with 18 bases between. The CDR3 loop is CAGSSLRGEQFF. The CDR3 DNA follows: TGTGCCGGCTCCTCCCTTCGGGGAGAGCAGTTCTTC.

The CDR3 bases are TGTGCCAGTAGTAAACGAGTTGGACAGGAGGGCCGGGGGCAGTACTTC. Translation: CASSKRVGQEGRGQYF. This sequence joins TRBV19 and TRBJ2-5, with D maybe TRBD1 (7 bases). The V end lost 4 bases, the J end lost 11 bases, and 26 bases lay between the germline ends. This CDR3 is 16 amino acids long. Per the germline V gene, CDR1 is LNHDA and CDR2 is SQIVND (reference sequence).

The chain is built from TRBV27 and TRBJ1-6; D unclear. This CDR3 has 13 amino acids. The germline gives CDR1 MNHEY, CDR2 SMNVEV (reference sequence). V was trimmed by 2 bases and J by 6 bases, leaving 5 bases between them. The CDR3 spells CASSLTRNSPLHF. CDR3 DNA sequence: TGTGCCAGCAGTTTAACGCGTAATTCACCCCTCCACTTT.

The genes are TRBV7-2 and TRBJ2-7, with TRBD2 matching over 9 bases. Germline trimming cut 1 base from V and 6 bases from J; bases unmatched to any gene: 7. Germline V gene lookup returns CDR1 SGHTA and CDR2 FQGNSA. The CDR3 covers 15 residues. The CDR3 region is CASSLGGGDTAEQYF. The DNA for the CDR3 is TGTGCCAGCAGCTTAGGCGGGGGGGATACAGCCGAGCAGTACTTC.

This rearrangement joins TRBV19 to TRBJ1-2, with no clear D. There are 13 residues in the CDR3. Trimming took off 5 bases at V and 4 bases at J, with 11 bases between the two ends. Germline-derived CDR1 and CDR2 are LNHDA and SQIVND (reference sequence). The CDR3 is CASSVQVGYGYTF. CDR3 DNA sequence: TGTGCCAGTAGTGTGCAGGTCGGCTATGGCTACACCTTC.

The CDR3 reads CASSFRQSSYEQYF. In nucleotides, the CDR3 is TGTGCCAGCAGTTTTCGACAGAGCTCCTACGAGCAGTACTTC. The V gene is TRBV27, the J gene TRBJ2-7, with D maybe TRBD1 (5 bases). V gave up 3 bases and J gave up 0 bases, with 9 bases separating them. The germline gives CDR1 MNHEY, CDR2 SMNVEV (reference sequence). The CDR3 runs to 14 residues.

V is TRBV18 and J is TRBJ1-1; a weak D match, TRBD1 (6 bases). V gave up 3 bases and J gave up 1 base, with 12 bases separating them. CDR3 length equals 15 residues. From germline, CDR1 is KGHSH and CDR2 LQKENI. The CDR3 nucleotides read TGTGCCAGCTCACCGCTTCCACAGGGGAACACTGAAGCTTTCTTT. Translating it yields CASSPLPQGNTEAFF.

The chain links TRBV7-9 to TRBJ2-7; 7 bases line up with TRBD1. The germline gives CDR1 SEHNR, CDR2 FQNEAQ (reference sequence). This CDR3 comprises 13 residues. With V trimmed by 3 bases and J by 4 bases, 3 bases remained unmatched. This chain's CDR3 is CASSFTGAYEQYF. The CDR3 coding sequence is TGTGCCAGCAGCTTCACAGGGGCTTACGAGCAGTACTTC. Together with reference TRBV7-9 and TRBJ2-7, the CDR3 gives the full variable domain: DTGVSQNPRHKITKRGQNVTFRCDPISEHNRLYWYRQTLGQGPEFLTYFQNEAQLEKSRLLSDRFSAERPKGSFSTLEIQRTEQGDSAMYLCASSFTGAYEQYFGPGTRLTVT.